The 32 T cell receptor beta chains reported below all come from one sample, sequenced in a study of shared clonotypes between healthy human individuals (TCRdb year 2020). The library relied on the immunoSEQ multiplex PCR assay. The table comes from immuneACCESS by way of TCRdb, which keeps in-frame sequences with V and J called. Part of the clones is missing from these tables; in studies checked, under half for an unresolved V gene and the rest for unknown reasons. Within this sample are about 1.1 million clones, with approximately 78% of them counted one time only. Together, the top ten hold around 0.61% of the sample. Sequenced: memory CD4+ T cells from PBMCs. The cell subset or site label, as the study defines it: CD45RA-negative fraction. These receptors came from a man aged 18-30 years in good health. Some clones in this sample may be carry-over from other donors' samples.

This clone was counted a few times. This chain uses TRBV30 with TRBJ2-7; the match to TRBD2 covers 13 bases. Germline V CDR1 and CDR2: GTSNPN, SVGIG (reference sequence). The CDR3 extends over 13 amino acids. Trimming cost V 2 bases and J 6 bases; bases outside gene matches: 1. The CDR3 region is CAWSRLAGGEQYF. The CDR3 DNA follows: TGTGCCTGGAGTAGACTAGCGGGAGGCGAGCAGTACTTC. Based on the CDR3 plus reference TRBV30 and TRBJ2-7, the full variable domain is SQTIHQWPATLVQPVGSPLSLECTVEGTSNPNLYWYRQAAGRGLQLLFYSVGIGQISSEVPQNLSASRPQDRQFILSSKKLLLSDSGFYLCAWSRLAGGEQYFGPGTRLTVT.

The chain has TRBV6-1 and TRBJ2-1; D might be TRBD1 (5 bases). Germline loops: CDR1 MNHNS, CDR2 SASEGT. The CDR3 sequence is 12 residues long. The V end was cut by 5 bases, the J end by 7 bases, with 9 bases between. The CDR3 nucleotides are TGTGCCAGCAGTCGAGACAGAAATGAGCAGTTCTTC. The encoded protein is CASSRDRNEQFF.

J is TRBJ2-5 and V is TRBV7-2; D is possibly TRBD2 (6 bases). The CDR3 sequence is 15 residues long. Germline loops: CDR1 SGHTA, CDR2 FQGNSA. V gave up 1 base and J gave up 4 bases, with 13 bases separating them. CDR3 sequence reads: CASSLELWGGETQYF. CDR3 nucleotide sequence: TGTGCCAGCAGCTTAGAACTCTGGGGAGGAGAGACCCAGTACTTC.

V and J are TRBV6-5 and TRBJ1-5; D remains unclear. This CDR3 is built from 14 residues. The V and J ends lost 6 bases and 5 bases respectively, with 14 bases between them. Germline V lookup: CDR1 MNHEY, CDR2 SVGAGI. The CDR3 nucleotides read TGTGCCAGCAGCCTTGGGAGGCCCGATCAGCCCCAGCATTTT. Translated: CASSLGRPDQPQHF.

V and J are TRBV5-1 and TRBJ2-2, with D possibly matching TRBD2 (5 bases). Germline CDR1 and CDR2: SGHRS and YFSETQ. V gave up 5 bases and J gave up 8 bases, with 7 bases separating them. CDR3 length: 11 amino acids. CDR3 region: CASSTGGELFF. The CDR3 DNA reads as TGCGCCAGCAGTACGGGAGGGGAGCTGTTTTTT.

The chain combines TRBV29-1 with TRBJ2-1, with D uncertain. This CDR3 contains 14 residues. Deletions cut 7 bases from V and 5 bases from J, with 18 bases between. CDR1 SQVTM and CDR2 ANQGSEA come from the germline V gene. The CDR3 loop is CSAVRWASDNEQFF. CDR3 coding DNA: TGCAGCGCTGTAAGGTGGGCGTCAGACAATGAGCAGTTCTTC.

The genes are TRBV7-9 and TRBJ1-2, with no clear D. Germline V gene sequence: CDR1 SEHNR, CDR2 FQNEAQ (reference sequence). This CDR3 region has 15 residues. Trimming took 5 bases from V and 1 from J, leaving 14 bases between them. CDR3 protein: CASSPRVQLNYGYTF. In DNA form, the CDR3 reads TGTGCCAGCAGCCCGAGGGTCCAGCTTAACTATGGCTACACCTTC.

Details on this clone: The same CDR3 also results from other DNA sequences found in this sample. This chain uses TRBV30 with TRBJ2-1; D unresolved. V dropped 1 base and J dropped 1 base, with 5 bases sitting between them. Germline lookup yields CDR1 GTSNPN and CDR2 SVGIG (reference sequence). The CDR3 spans 13 residues. CDR3 in DNA: TGTGCCTGGAGTGAAGATTCCTACAATGAGCAGTTCTTC. This codes for CAWSEDSYNEQFF.

V gene TRBV15 combines with J gene TRBJ1-4; 7 bases are shared with TRBD1. This CDR3 spans 15 amino acids. The germline V gene has CDR1 LNHNV and CDR2 YYDKDF (reference sequence). With 2 bases clipped from V and 8 bases from J, the junction kept 8 bases outside the gene matches. The CDR3 sequence is CATSRSDREEEKLFF. As DNA, the CDR3 is TGTGCCACCAGCAGATCAGACAGGGAAGAAGAAAAACTGTTTTTT.

The chain employs TRBV19 and TRBJ1-2; 9 nucleotides match TRBD1. The CDR3 consists of 13 residues. Germline CDR1 reads LNHDA; CDR2 reads SQIVND (reference sequence). V shed 6 bases, J shed 4 bases, and the junction held 3 bases outside the gene matches. Here the CDR3 reads CASRQGASYGYTF. CDR3 in DNA: TGTGCCAGTAGACAGGGGGCTTCCTATGGCTACACCTTC. The full variable domain, in which reference TRBV19 and TRBJ1-2 provide the parts outside the CDR3, is DGGITQSPKYLFRKEGQNVTLSCEQNLNHDAMYWYRQDPGQGLRLIYYSQIVNDFQKGDIAEGYSVSREKKESFPLTVTSAQKNPTAFYLCASRQGASYGYTFGSGTRLTVV.

A few counts support this clone. The chain is built from TRBV7-8 and TRBJ1-2; D uncertain. V lost 2 bases, J lost 2 bases, and 15 bases lay in between. CDR1 SGHVS and CDR2 FQNEAQ come from the germline V gene. The CDR3 length is 16 residues. For the CDR3, the DNA is TGTGCCAGCAGCTTAACGAGAACACCCGCAAACTATGGCTACACCTTC. It encodes CASSLTRTPANYGYTF.

Many counts were recorded for this clone. The chain uses TRBV20-1 and TRBJ1-1; D not resolved. Germline lookup yields CDR1 DFQATT and CDR2 SNEGSKA (reference sequence). The CDR3 covers 11 residues. Trimming removed 6 bases at V and 8 bases at J, with 13 bases between. CDR3 loop: CSAFRAAEAFF. The DNA of the CDR3 is TGCAGTGCCTTCCGGGCGGCAGAAGCTTTCTTT.

This clone was observed at least ten times. Other DNA sequences in this specimen translate into the identical CDR3. The chain uses TRBV7-8 and TRBJ2-5, with 7 bases that match TRBD1. Trimming took 4 bases from V and 10 from J; bases not matched to a gene: 6. Germline CDR1 is SGHVS and CDR2 is FQNEAQ. This CDR3 has 12 amino acids. The CDR3 DNA reads TGTGCCAGCAGCTCAAATACAGGGGTCCAGTACTTC. Amino acid sequence: CASSSNTGVQYF. Using reference TRBV7-8 and TRBJ2-5 for the parts outside the CDR3, the full variable domain is GAGVSQSPRYKVAKRGQDVALRCDPISGHVSLFWYQQALGQGPEFLTYFQNEAQLDKSGLPSDRFFAERPEGSVSTLKIQRTQQEDSAVYLCASSSNTGVQYFGPGTRLLVL.

This clone was detected only a few times. V gene TRBV18 combines with J gene TRBJ1-4; TRBD1 agrees at 7 bases. Germline assignment: CDR1 KGHSH and CDR2 LQKENI. J gave up 5 bases and V 3 bases, and 18 bases lay outside the gene matches. CDR3 length: 19 amino acids. The CDR3 DNA is TGTGCCAGCTCACCCACAACAGGGGCCGTGGGAATGGGAAATGAAAAACTGTTTTTT. Its translation is CASSPTTGAVGMGNEKLFF.

The gene calls are TRBV5-4 and TRBJ2-7; D gene ambiguous. Germline V gene lookup returns CDR1 SGHNT and CDR2 YYREEE (reference sequence). Trimming left V 0 bases short and J 7 bases short, with 14 bases between. The CDR3 sequence is 14 residues long. CDR3 residues: CASSLEGPSREQYF. CDR3 DNA: TGTGCCAGCAGCTTGGAAGGGCCAAGTAGGGAGCAGTACTTC.

The chain joins TRBV5-1 to TRBJ2-5; 9 nucleotides line up with TRBD1. The CDR3 is made up of 15 amino acids. V lost 4 bases, J lost 6 bases, and 10 bases stayed unmatched. Germline V gives CDR1 SGHRS, CDR2 YFSETQ. The CDR3: CASSPIIDRGKTQYF. CDR3 in DNA: TGCGCCAGCAGCCCTATAATCGACAGGGGGAAGACCCAGTACTTC. The complete variable domain, with remaining parts taken from reference TRBV5-1 and TRBJ2-5, reads KAGVTQTPRYLIKTRGQQVTLSCSPISGHRSVSWYQQTPGQGLQFLFEYFSETQRNKGNFPGRFSGRQFSNSRSEMNVSTLELGDSALYLCASSPIIDRGKTQYFGPGTRLLVL.

The rearrangement links TRBV5-8 to TRBJ2-2; TRBD1 might be the D (5 bases). Germline V gives CDR1 SGHTS, CDR2 YDEGEE. The CDR3 has 17 residues. Deletions cut 4 bases from V and 5 bases from J, with 21 bases between. The CDR3 DNA reads TGTGCCAGCAGCCAAACAAAACCGGGCCGGACAACCGGGGAGCTGTTTTTT. This translates into CASSQTKPGRTTGELFF.

The chain couples TRBV7-9 to TRBJ2-3; TRBD1 matches at 7 bases. Trimming at V came to 5 bases and at J to 0 bases, leaving 5 bases not matched to a gene. CDR1 SEHNR and CDR2 FQNEAQ come from the germline V gene (reference sequence). The CDR3 is 15 amino acids. CDR3 amino acids: CASSDRAVSTDTQYF. The CDR3 DNA is TGTGCCAGCAGCGACAGGGCGGTAAGCACAGATACGCAGTATTTT.

The rearrangement joins TRBV5-1 to TRBJ2-7; TRBD2 is a possible D gene (5 bases). Germline V gene data show CDR1 as SGHRS and CDR2 as YFSETQ. Trimming removed 1 base at V and 4 bases at J, with 9 bases between. The length of the CDR3 is 13 residues. The CDR3 DNA reads TGCGCCAGCAGCTTGATTCGGGGTTACGAGCAGTACTTC. It specifies CASSLIRGYEQYF.

The gene calls are TRBV28 and TRBJ2-1, with TRBD2 matching 9 bases. The germline gives CDR1 MDHEN, CDR2 SYDVKM. The CDR3 runs 12 residues. Trimming at V came to 5 bases and at J to 15 bases, leaving 8 bases not matched to a gene. DNA of the CDR3: TGTGCCAGCAGTCCAAAGGGGACTAGCCCGTTCTTC. Its protein is CASSPKGTSPFF.

The chain joins TRBV5-1 to TRBJ1-2, with a possible D match to TRBD1 (6 bases). Germline CDR1 SGHRS, CDR2 YFSETQ. The CDR3 loop spans 16 amino acids. Deletions cut 4 bases from V and 3 bases from J, with 19 bases between. Here the CDR3 reads CASSPSGDTSHYGYTF. For the CDR3, the DNA is TGCGCCAGCAGCCCCTCAGGGGACACCTCTCACTATGGCTACACCTTC.

V usage is TRBV9 and J usage is TRBJ2-5; D perhaps matches TRBD2 (7 bases). Trimming left V 0 bases short and J 9 bases short, with 12 bases between. CDR1 and CDR2 from the germline V gene are SGDLS and YYNGEE. This CDR3 has 13 amino acids. CDR3 in amino acids: CASSVEGEGAQYF. The CDR3 DNA sequence: TGTGCCAGCAGCGTAGAAGGGGAGGGGGCCCAGTACTTC.

In its sample, this clone was seen many times. The genes are TRBV7-2 and TRBJ1-2, with no clear D. V was cut by 1 base and J by 9 bases, with 12 bases left in between. Germline-derived CDR1 and CDR2 are SGHTA and FQGNSA. The CDR3 has 13 amino acids. In DNA, the CDR3 is TGTGCCAGCAGCTTAGTGAGGGCTAGGAGCTACACCTTC. This encodes CASSLVRARSYTF.

The chain links TRBV28 to TRBJ2-1; 7 nucleotides match TRBD2. Losses at the gene ends were 6 bases for V and 10 bases for J; bases not matched to a gene: 3. Germline CDR1 and CDR2: MDHEN and SYDVKM. The CDR3 length is 11 residues. CDR3 amino acids: CASRTGGEQFF. CDR3 sequence (DNA): TGTGCCAGCAGAACCGGGGGGGAGCAGTTCTTC.

This chain links TRBV2 with TRBJ2-1; 8 bases line up with TRBD2. This CDR3 comprises 16 residues. Germline V lookup: CDR1 SNHLY, CDR2 FYNNEI. V was clipped by 6 bases and J by 10 bases; unmatched bases: 17. The DNA for the CDR3 is TGTGCCAGCAGGCGGGAGGCGGTCCCCCCGCGCGGGGAGCAGTTCTTC. Its protein is CASRREAVPPRGEQFF.

This clone was recorded only once. In nucleotides, the CDR3 is TGTGCCAGCAGCGACCGACGGGATACGCAGTATTTT. It is translated as CASSDRRDTQYF. The rearrangement links TRBV11-2 to TRBJ2-3; no definite D call. This CDR3 spans 12 amino acids. The V gene lost 5 bases and the J gene lost 6 bases, with 9 bases spanning the gap. The germline gives CDR1 SGHAT, CDR2 FQNNGV.

This clone has only one observation. J is TRBJ2-7 and V is TRBV28; 8 bases align to TRBD1. This CDR3 comprises 16 residues. Trimming removed 4 bases from V and 2 bases from J; junction bases left unmatched: 10. Looked up from germline, CDR1 is MDHEN and CDR2 is SYDVKM. This CDR3 is CASSSPAGTGTYEQYF. The DNA for the CDR3 is TGTGCCAGCAGTTCCCCCGCGGGGACAGGTACCTACGAGCAGTACTTC.

This chain links TRBV5-1 with TRBJ2-5; TRBD2 aligns across 10 bases. The CDR3 has 16 amino acids. The ends lost 2 bases at V and 4 bases at J; junction bases unmatched: 8. The germline gives CDR1 SGHRS, CDR2 YFSETQ. CDR3 bases: TGCGCCAGCAGCTTTGCCCCTAGCGGGAGCGGAGAGACCCAGTACTTC. It is translated as CASSFAPSGSGETQYF.

This clone was recorded at least ten times. The sample carries other DNA sequences with the same CDR3. This rearrangement joins TRBV11-2 to TRBJ2-7; D might be TRBD1 (6 bases). Per germline, CDR1 SGHAT and CDR2 FQNNGV. This CDR3 has 15 amino acids. Between the trimmed V and J ends, which lost 3 bases and 3 bases, there was a span of 15 bases. The CDR3 protein is CASSLDRGSGYEQYF. The CDR3 DNA reads as TGTGCCAGCAGCTTGGATAGGGGGTCGGGCTACGAGCAGTACTTC.

This clone was seen a few times. The chain employs TRBV6-5 and TRBJ2-7, with D possibly TRBD1 on 6 matching bases. With 6 bases removed from V and 6 bases from J, the gap between germline ends came to 12 bases. The CDR3 runs to 12 residues. Germline V gives CDR1 MNHEY, CDR2 SVGAGI. CDR3 region: CASSHQGSEQYF. Written as DNA, the CDR3 is TGTGCCAGCAGCCACCAGGGGTCCGAGCAGTACTTC.

The genes are TRBV28 and TRBJ2-2; unclear D gene. The germline gives CDR1 MDHEN, CDR2 SYDVKM. V lost 6 bases and J 8 bases, leaving 10 bases between the germline ends. There are 12 residues in the CDR3. The CDR3 reads CASRIETGELFF. The CDR3 DNA follows: TGTGCCAGCAGGATAGAGACGGGGGAGCTGTTTTTT.

The rearrangement joins TRBV29-1 to TRBJ1-2; D unclear. In germline, CDR1 is SQVTM, CDR2 ANQGSEA. Trimming left V 5 bases short and J 5 bases short, with 12 bases between. This CDR3 comprises 12 residues. DNA of the CDR3: TGCAGCGTTTCTCCAGGCCTTTATGGCTACACCTTC. It codes for CSVSPGLYGYTF.